Following are 9 T cell receptor beta chains from one sample sequenced in a study of cytomegalovirus exposure and HLA in healthy donors. This PCR relied on a set of 60 Vbeta primers and 13 Jbeta primers. Profiled with immunoSEQ multiplex PCR; TCRdb holds only in-frame clones, not every one. Here the sample spans approximately 170,000 clones, roughly 84% being singletons. The source material was PBMCs. The receptor set was obtained from a boy aged 2 to 10 in good health and CMV-seronegative.

This clone was counted a few times. This chain connects TRBV19 to TRBJ1-5, with D maybe TRBD1 (5 bases). From germline, CDR1 is LNHDA and CDR2 SQIVND (reference sequence). The CDR3 loop spans 11 amino acids. The V end lost 5 bases, the J end lost 6 bases, and 5 bases lay between the germline ends. The CDR3 region has the DNA TGTGCCAGTAGTCAGGGTCAGCCCCAGCATTTT. It encodes CASSQGQPQHF. Full variable domain (rest looked up from reference TRBV19 and TRBJ1-5): DGGITQSPKYLFRKEGQNVTLSCEQNLNHDAMYWYRQDPGQGLRLIYYSQIVNDFQKGDIAEGYSVSREKKESFPLTVTSAQKNPTAFYLCASSQGQPQHFGDGTRLSIL.

This clone was found a few times. The genes are TRBV5-4 and TRBJ2-3; 10 bases match TRBD2. Germline V CDR1 and CDR2: SGHNT, YYREEE (reference sequence). Trimming at V came to 4 bases and at J to 3 bases, leaving 8 bases not matched to a gene. The CDR3 is made up of 16 amino acids. CDR3 in DNA: TGTGCCAGCAGCACCGACCTAGCGGGAGTAACAGATACGCAGTATTTT. It is translated as CASSTDLAGVTDTQYF.

V usage is TRBV6-5 and J usage is TRBJ2-1; 11 nucleotides agree with TRBD1. J lost 7 bases, V lost 6 bases, and 8 bases had no gene match. CDR3 length equals 15 residues. Germline CDR1 and CDR2: MNHEY and SVGAGI. The CDR3 loop reads CASSAGTGGGNEQFF. CDR3 sequence (DNA): TGTGCCAGCAGCGCAGGGACAGGGGGGGGTAATGAGCAGTTCTTC.

The chain has TRBV4-2 and TRBJ2-3; tentatively, D is TRBD2 (7 bases). V was shortened by 4 bases and J by 2 bases, with 19 bases between the two germline ends. CDR3 size: 17 residues. The germline V gene encodes CDR1 LGHNA and CDR2 YNFKEQ. The CDR3 loop is CASSPGLWGGITDTQYF. The CDR3 DNA reads TGTGCCAGCAGCCCAGGGTTGTGGGGGGGCATCACAGATACGCAGTATTTT.

This clone was detected only once. V usage is TRBV6-5 and J usage is TRBJ2-7, with a possible D match to TRBD2 (6 bases). Trimming removed 5 bases from V and 4 bases from J, with 12 bases in between. Germline-derived CDR1 and CDR2 are MNHEY and SVGAGI. This CDR3 is 13 amino acids long. In DNA form, the CDR3 reads TGTGCCAGCAGTCTCGGGGGAGGATACGAGCAGTACGTC. This codes for CASSLGGGYEQYV.

The rearrangement links TRBV7-9 to TRBJ1-2; tentatively, D is TRBD1 (5 bases). CDR1 is SEHNR, CDR2 FQNEAQ, per germline (reference sequence). The CDR3 loop spans 14 amino acids. V was shortened by 1 base and J by 5 bases, with 11 bases between the two germline ends. The CDR3 bases are TGTGCCAGCAGCTTAGTCAGGGAAGAGTATGGCTACACCTTC. Translated: CASSLVREEYGYTF.

V usage is TRBV5-6 and J usage is TRBJ2-7, with no clear D. The CDR3 has 13 residues. The germline V gene encodes CDR1 SGHDT and CDR2 YYEEEE. V dropped 1 base and J dropped 5 bases, with 10 bases sitting between them. CDR3 nucleotides: TGTGCCAGCAGCTTGTATCTAGGCGACGAGCAGTACTTC. It translates to CASSLYLGDEQYF.

CDR3 protein: CASSLASGSVNEQFF. CDR3 nucleotides: TGTGCCAGCAGCTTAGCTAGCGGGAGTGTGAATGAGCAGTTCTTC. The gene calls are TRBV7-3 and TRBJ2-1, with 10 bases that match TRBD2. The CDR3 spans 15 residues. Trimming at V came to 2 bases and at J to 7 bases, leaving 5 bases not matched to a gene. In germline, CDR1 is SGHTA, CDR2 FQGTGA.

The V and J genes are TRBV27 and TRBJ1-6, with TRBD1 matching 8 bases. The CDR3 sequence is 15 residues long. The V gene's germline CDR1 is MNHEY and CDR2 SMNVEV (reference sequence). V was clipped by 5 bases and J by 10 bases; unmatched bases: 10. CDR3 loop: CASSGMTGEESPLHF. For the CDR3, the DNA is TGTGCCAGCAGTGGAATGACAGGGGAGGAATCACCCCTCCACTTT.